A selection of T cell receptor beta chains follows, all from one sample in a study of early T cells in non-severe SARS-CoV-2 infection. Via MiXCR, TCRdb re-called the 5' RACE reads, giving one row per CDR3 protein. The table lists 45,000 to 60,000 distinct CDR3 sequences, around 9.3% of them singletons. Source material: whole blood. Receptor source: an adult who was a healthcare worker with PCR-confirmed SARS-CoV-2 infection or an uninfected control (not recorded which). Both conserved end residues are part of each CDR3. A D gene is named only where the DNA matches it firmly. Clone size is shown for a subset of rows, as once, few, many or a class of expanded clone.

j_call: TRBJ2-7
clone_size: few
d_call: -
v_call: TRBV3-1
cdr3_nt: TGTGCCAGCAGCCAAGGCCGTAGATCCTACGAGCAGTACTTC
cdr3_aa: CASSQGRRSYEQYF

j_call: TRBJ1-1
clone_size: many
d_call: -
v_call: TRBV3-1
cdr3_nt: TGTGCCAGCAGCCGAATTAACACTGAAGCTTTCTTT
cdr3_aa: CASSRINTEAFF

j_call: TRBJ2-7
clone_size: -
d_call: TRBD1
v_call: TRBV20-1
cdr3_nt: TGCAGTGCAATGGACAGGGGAGTCTACGAGCAGTACTTC
cdr3_aa: CSAMDRGVYEQYF

j_call: TRBJ2-2
clone_size: -
d_call: TRBD2
v_call: TRBV7-2
cdr3_nt: TGTGCCAGCAGCCCGATCTTTGGGCTAGCGGGGGGCAGGGCCGGGGAGCTGTTTTTT
cdr3_aa: CASSPIFGLAGGRAGELFF

j_call: TRBJ1-6
clone_size: -
d_call: -
v_call: TRBV2
cdr3_nt: TGTGCCAGCAGGAGACAGAATTCACCCCTCCACTTT
cdr3_aa: CASRRQNSPLHF

j_call: TRBJ1-1
clone_size: -
d_call: -
v_call: TRBV6-6
cdr3_nt: TGTGCCAGCGTGACAGGTTCATTCGCTGAAGCTTTCTTT
cdr3_aa: CASVTGSFAEAFF

j_call: TRBJ1-6
clone_size: many
d_call: -
v_call: TRBV9
cdr3_nt: TGTGCCAGCAGCGTAGAGCCCCAAATGACAGGCATCGGGTCACCCCTCCACTTT
cdr3_aa: CASSVEPQMTGIGSPLHF

j_call: TRBJ2-7
clone_size: few
d_call: -
v_call: TRBV5-6
cdr3_nt: TGTGCCAGCAGCTTCGGGGGTCACTACGAGCAGTACTTC
cdr3_aa: CASSFGGHYEQYF

j_call: TRBJ2-1
clone_size: many
d_call: TRBD2
v_call: TRBV5-1
cdr3_nt: TGCGCCAGCAGCCCCGGGACTAGCGGGGGGCTCCTCAATGAGCAGTTCTTC
cdr3_aa: CASSPGTSGGLLNEQFF

j_call: TRBJ2-3
clone_size: -
d_call: -
v_call: TRBV9
cdr3_nt: TGTGCCAGCAGCGTAGGAGGGGCTACCGGCACAGATACGCAGTATTTT
cdr3_aa: CASSVGGATGTDTQYF

j_call: TRBJ2-7
clone_size: many
d_call: -
v_call: TRBV5-4
cdr3_nt: TGTGCCAGCAGCTTAAGGGACCCCTACGAGCAGTACTTC
cdr3_aa: CASSLRDPYEQYF

j_call: TRBJ1-1
clone_size: few
d_call: -
v_call: TRBV30
cdr3_nt: TGTGCCTGGAATTGGCCGAGCGGCACTGAAGCTTTCTTT
cdr3_aa: CAWNWPSGTEAFF

j_call: TRBJ1-4
clone_size: -
d_call: TRBD1
v_call: TRBV5-1
cdr3_nt: TGCGCCAGCAGCTGGACAGGTGCAACTAATGAAAAACTGTTTTTT
cdr3_aa: CASSWTGATNEKLFF

j_call: TRBJ2-1
clone_size: few
d_call: -
v_call: TRBV20-1
cdr3_nt: TGCAGTGCTATTAAAGACCCGTCCTACAATGAGCAGTTCTTC
cdr3_aa: CSAIKDPSYNEQFF

j_call: TRBJ2-3
clone_size: many
d_call: -
v_call: TRBV7-2
cdr3_nt: TGTGCCAGCAGCTTATTCAGGGGACCAGATACGCAGTATTTT
cdr3_aa: CASSLFRGPDTQYF

j_call: TRBJ1-5
clone_size: many
d_call: TRBD1
v_call: TRBV3-1
cdr3_nt: TGTGCCAGCAGCCAGACAGGGTGGGCTCAGCCCCAGCATTTT
cdr3_aa: CASSQTGWAQPQHF

j_call: TRBJ2-3
clone_size: -
d_call: -
v_call: TRBV20-1
cdr3_nt: TGCAGTGCCCGACCCTCATTCACAGATACGCAGTATTTT
cdr3_aa: CSARPSFTDTQYF

j_call: TRBJ1-2
clone_size: -
d_call: -
v_call: TRBV10-2
cdr3_nt: TGCGCCAGCAGTGAGTTTCCCCGGCTTAGGGGGGCGCACTATGGCTACACCTTC
cdr3_aa: CASSEFPRLRGAHYGYTF

j_call: TRBJ2-7
clone_size: -
d_call: TRBD2
v_call: TRBV12-3/TRBV12-4
cdr3_nt: TGTGCCAGCAGTTCTCTAGCGGGGGGGATCCACGAGCAGTACTTC
cdr3_aa: CASSSLAGGIHEQYF

j_call: TRBJ2-1
clone_size: -
d_call: -
v_call: TRBV6-6
cdr3_nt: TGTGCCAGCAGTGACCTGAAAGGCGATGAGCAGTTCTTC
cdr3_aa: CASSDLKGDEQFF

j_call: TRBJ2-3
clone_size: many
d_call: -
v_call: TRBV11-2
cdr3_nt: TGTGCCAGCAGCTTGCGGGGGCCGGGAGATACGCAGTATTTT
cdr3_aa: CASSLRGPGDTQYF

j_call: TRBJ1-1
clone_size: few
d_call: -
v_call: TRBV5-1
cdr3_nt: TGCGCCAGCAGCTTAGCACCGCGGAACACTGAAGCTTTCTTT
cdr3_aa: CASSLAPRNTEAFF

j_call: TRBJ2-1
clone_size: few
d_call: TRBD1
v_call: TRBV4-1
cdr3_nt: TGCGCCAGCAGCCCCCGTGGGGGGACAGGGAACGAGGATGAGCAGTTCTTC
cdr3_aa: CASSPRGGTGNEDEQFF

j_call: TRBJ2-5
clone_size: many
d_call: -
v_call: TRBV5-1
cdr3_nt: TGCGCCAGCAGCTTACTGGGAGGACAGGCGTCCCAAGAGACCCAGTACTTC
cdr3_aa: CASSLLGGQASQETQYF

j_call: TRBJ2-5
clone_size: few
d_call: -
v_call: TRBV2
cdr3_nt: TGTGCCAGCAAGGGAGAGGAGACCCAGTACTTC
cdr3_aa: CASKGEETQYF

j_call: TRBJ2-7
clone_size: -
d_call: TRBD1
v_call: TRBV10-3
cdr3_nt: TGTGCCATCCCGACAGGGATGGATATTGAGCAGTACTTC
cdr3_aa: CAIPTGMDIEQYF

j_call: TRBJ1-2
clone_size: few
d_call: -
v_call: TRBV20-1
cdr3_nt: TGCAGTGCCCTGGACGGACCTAACTATGGCTACACCTTC
cdr3_aa: CSALDGPNYGYTF

j_call: TRBJ1-1
clone_size: few
d_call: -
v_call: TRBV12-3/TRBV12-4
cdr3_nt: TGTGCCAGCACCCACGGGGGGGTAGGGACTGAAGCTTTCTTT
cdr3_aa: CASTHGGVGTEAFF

j_call: TRBJ1-2
clone_size: -
d_call: -
v_call: TRBV29-1
cdr3_nt: TGCAGCGTCTACTTACCAGGGAATGGCTACACCTTC
cdr3_aa: CSVYLPGNGYTF

j_call: TRBJ1-6
clone_size: -
d_call: -
v_call: TRBV6-6
cdr3_nt: TGTGCCAGCAGTCACCAAAACAATAATTCACCCCTCCACTTT
cdr3_aa: CASSHQNNNSPLHF

j_call: TRBJ2-7
clone_size: -
d_call: -
v_call: TRBV21-1
cdr3_nt: TGTGCCAGCAGCAAAGGGGAGGGGAGCTCCTACGAGCAGTACTTC
cdr3_aa: CASSKGEGSSYEQYF

j_call: TRBJ2-2
clone_size: -
d_call: -
v_call: TRBV3-2
cdr3_nt: TGTGCCAGCAGCCGCGTACCGGGACCCAACACCGGGGAGCTGTTTTTT
cdr3_aa: CASSRVPGPNTGELFF

j_call: TRBJ2-7
clone_size: -
d_call: -
v_call: TRBV12-3/TRBV12-4
cdr3_nt: TGTGCCAGCAGTCTACGTAGGGGGAACGAGCAGTACTTC
cdr3_aa: CASSLRRGNEQYF

j_call: TRBJ2-7
clone_size: once
d_call: -
v_call: TRBV7-8
cdr3_nt: TGTGCCAGCAGCTTTTCTCAAAACCTCTACGAGCAGTACTTC
cdr3_aa: CASSFSQNLYEQYF

j_call: TRBJ1-1
clone_size: -
d_call: -
v_call: TRBV29-1
cdr3_nt: TGCAGCGTTGTAGCGAACACTGAAGCTTTCTTT
cdr3_aa: CSVVANTEAFF

j_call: TRBJ1-5
clone_size: many
d_call: TRBD1
v_call: TRBV2
cdr3_nt: TGTGCCAGCAGTGAACCGCGGACAGGACAGCCCCAGCATTTT
cdr3_aa: CASSEPRTGQPQHF

j_call: TRBJ2-4
clone_size: few
d_call: TRBD2
v_call: TRBV3-1
cdr3_nt: TGTGCCAGCAGCCCTTCAGCGGGGGGCCGGGGCATTCAGTACTTC
cdr3_aa: CASSPSAGGRGIQYF

j_call: TRBJ2-1
clone_size: few
d_call: TRBD2
v_call: TRBV11-3
cdr3_nt: TGTGCCAGCAGCGGTAGCGGGGGGGCCCGGGAGCAGTTCTTC
cdr3_aa: CASSGSGGAREQFF

j_call: TRBJ1-2
clone_size: -
d_call: -
v_call: TRBV5-5
cdr3_nt: TGTGCCAGCAGCTCCCCGGGAAGCTATGGCTACACCTTC
cdr3_aa: CASSSPGSYGYTF

j_call: TRBJ1-1
clone_size: -
d_call: -
v_call: TRBV20-1
cdr3_nt: TGCAGTGCTAGAGATGGGTACGGCCGTTTGAACACTGAAGCTTTCTTT
cdr3_aa: CSARDGYGRLNTEAFF

j_call: TRBJ2-1
clone_size: many
d_call: -
v_call: TRBV19
cdr3_nt: TGTGCCAGTAGTACCTCGGACGGGGGAAGGGGATCCTACAATGAGCAGTTCTTC
cdr3_aa: CASSTSDGGRGSYNEQFF

j_call: TRBJ2-1
clone_size: -
d_call: TRBD1
v_call: TRBV6-2/TRBV6-3
cdr3_nt: TGTGCCAGCAGTTACTGGGGACAGGGTGAGGGCGATGAGCAGTTCTTC
cdr3_aa: CASSYWGQGEGDEQFF

j_call: TRBJ1-1
clone_size: few
d_call: -
v_call: TRBV5-1
cdr3_nt: TGCGCCAGCAGCTGGGAACCCTCAGTGGGAGGTGATGCTTTCTTT
cdr3_aa: CASSWEPSVGGDAFF

j_call: TRBJ1-1
clone_size: once
d_call: TRBD1
v_call: TRBV6-5
cdr3_nt: TGTGCCAGCACCCGGACAGGGGGCACTGAAGCTTTCTTT
cdr3_aa: CASTRTGGTEAFF

j_call: TRBJ1-3
clone_size: many
d_call: -
v_call: TRBV14
cdr3_nt: TGTGCCAGCAGCCGAAGATTGGGGGGAAACACCATATATTTT
cdr3_aa: CASSRRLGGNTIYF

j_call: TRBJ1-5
clone_size: -
d_call: -
v_call: TRBV18
cdr3_nt: TGTGCCAGCTCACCTTACCAATCCCAGCCCCAGCATTTT
cdr3_aa: CASSPYQSQPQHF

j_call: TRBJ2-2
clone_size: many
d_call: TRBD1
v_call: TRBV5-1
cdr3_nt: TGCGCCAGCAGGAACCCCCTGGGACAGACCGGGGAGCTGTTTTTT
cdr3_aa: CASRNPLGQTGELFF

j_call: TRBJ2-7
clone_size: few
d_call: -
v_call: TRBV18
cdr3_nt: TGTGCCAGCTCACCTGCTCAAGGGGACGAGCAGTACTTC
cdr3_aa: CASSPAQGDEQYF

j_call: TRBJ2-1
clone_size: few
d_call: -
v_call: TRBV7-9
cdr3_nt: TGTGCCAGCAGCGCCGGACAGTTCAATGAGCAGTTCTTC
cdr3_aa: CASSAGQFNEQFF

j_call: TRBJ2-1
clone_size: many
d_call: TRBD2
v_call: TRBV20-1
cdr3_nt: TGCAGTGCTAGAGATAGGCCCCTCCGGGGGGTTTACAATGAGCAGTTCTTC
cdr3_aa: CSARDRPLRGVYNEQFF

j_call: TRBJ1-2
clone_size: -
d_call: TRBD1
v_call: TRBV12-3/TRBV12-4
cdr3_nt: TGTGCCAGCAGTCCCCAGGGGGAGCGGGGCTACACCTTC
cdr3_aa: CASSPQGERGYTF

j_call: TRBJ2-7
clone_size: many
d_call: -
v_call: TRBV12-3/TRBV12-4
cdr3_nt: TGTGCCAGCAGTTTTTGGGTACAAAGGGACATTCCCTACGAGCAGTACTTC
cdr3_aa: CASSFWVQRDIPYEQYF

j_call: TRBJ1-2
clone_size: many
d_call: TRBD1
v_call: TRBV5-4
cdr3_nt: TGTGCCAGCAGCGGCGGGACAGGGGAACGAGTAGGTGGCTACACCTTC
cdr3_aa: CASSGGTGERVGGYTF

j_call: TRBJ2-5
clone_size: few
d_call: -
v_call: TRBV11-2
cdr3_nt: TGTGCCAGCAGCACCGGACCAGCGGGGACCCAGTACTTC
cdr3_aa: CASSTGPAGTQYF